Below are 4 T cell receptor beta chains sequenced from a single sample in a study of cytomegalovirus exposure and HLA in healthy donors. The PCR contained 60 Vbeta and 13 Jbeta primers. This table comes from immunoSEQ multiplex PCR, and its TCRdb copy is limited to in-frame clones, with some not included. The sample holds hundreds of thousands of clones, around four fifths seen once. Sequencing input: PBMCs. Every receptor here comes from a male donor in good health and CMV-seronegative.

This chain uses TRBV14 with TRBJ1-3, with 7 bases fitting TRBD1. In germline, CDR1 is SGHDN, CDR2 FVKESK. This CDR3 comprises 19 residues. The trim removed 4 bases at V and 0 bases at J, leaving 15 bases unmatched. This CDR3 is CASSPEIGRTGYSGNTIYF. The CDR3 bases are TGTGCCAGCAGCCCCGAAATAGGCCGGACAGGCTACTCTGGAAACACCATATATTTT. Using reference TRBV14 and TRBJ1-3 for the parts outside the CDR3, the full variable domain is EAGVTQFPSHSVIEKGQTVTLRCDPISGHDNLYWYRRVMGKEIKFLLHFVKESKQDESGMPNNRFLAERTGGTYSTLKVQPAELEDSGVYFCASSPEIGRTGYSGNTIYFGEGSWLTVV.

The CDR3 coding sequence is TGTGCCAGCAGTCCCTCCTCAGGGGGTTACAATGAGCAGTTCTTC. Translated, it gives CASSPSSGGYNEQFF. The gene calls are TRBV27 and TRBJ2-1; TRBD1 aligns across 7 bases. CDR1 and CDR2 (germline): MNHEY, SMNVEV (reference sequence). The CDR3 runs 15 residues. Unmatched junction bases numbered 8, after V lost 5 bases and J lost 4 bases.

There are a few counts of this clone. The chain employs TRBV4-1 and TRBJ1-5; TRBD1 is a possible D gene (5 bases). The ends were cut back, 1 base at V and 5 bases at J, with 12 bases in the middle. The CDR3 spans 15 residues. Germline CDR1 and CDR2: MGHRA and YSYEKL. The CDR3: CASSQALNRHQPQHF. In DNA, the CDR3 is TGCGCCAGCAGCCAAGCCCTGAACAGGCATCAGCCCCAGCATTTT.

This clone was detected only once. The chain couples TRBV5-1 to TRBJ2-3; unclear D gene. V dropped 0 bases and J dropped 0 bases, with 14 bases sitting between them. Germline values: CDR1 SGHRS, CDR2 YFSETQ. The CDR3 length is 17 residues. CDR3 loop: CASSLAGRQASTDTQYF. The CDR3 nucleotides are TGCGCCAGCAGCTTGGCAGGCCGGCAGGCTAGCACAGATACGCAGTATTTT.